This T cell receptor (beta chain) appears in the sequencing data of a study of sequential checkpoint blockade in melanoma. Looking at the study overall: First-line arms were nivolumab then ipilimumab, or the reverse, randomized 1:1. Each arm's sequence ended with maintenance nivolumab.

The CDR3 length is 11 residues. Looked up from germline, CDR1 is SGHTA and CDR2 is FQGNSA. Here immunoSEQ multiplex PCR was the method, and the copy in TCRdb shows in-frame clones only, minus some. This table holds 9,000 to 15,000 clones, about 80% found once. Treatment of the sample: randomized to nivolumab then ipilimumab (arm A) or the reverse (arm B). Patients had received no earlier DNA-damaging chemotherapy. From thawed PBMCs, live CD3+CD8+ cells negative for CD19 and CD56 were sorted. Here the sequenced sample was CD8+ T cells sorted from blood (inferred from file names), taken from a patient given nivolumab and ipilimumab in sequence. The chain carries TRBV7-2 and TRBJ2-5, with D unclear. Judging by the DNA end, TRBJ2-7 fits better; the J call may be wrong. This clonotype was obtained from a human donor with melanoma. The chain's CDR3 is CASSKSYEQYF. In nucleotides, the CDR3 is TGTGCCAGCAGCAAATCCTACGAGCAGTACTTC.